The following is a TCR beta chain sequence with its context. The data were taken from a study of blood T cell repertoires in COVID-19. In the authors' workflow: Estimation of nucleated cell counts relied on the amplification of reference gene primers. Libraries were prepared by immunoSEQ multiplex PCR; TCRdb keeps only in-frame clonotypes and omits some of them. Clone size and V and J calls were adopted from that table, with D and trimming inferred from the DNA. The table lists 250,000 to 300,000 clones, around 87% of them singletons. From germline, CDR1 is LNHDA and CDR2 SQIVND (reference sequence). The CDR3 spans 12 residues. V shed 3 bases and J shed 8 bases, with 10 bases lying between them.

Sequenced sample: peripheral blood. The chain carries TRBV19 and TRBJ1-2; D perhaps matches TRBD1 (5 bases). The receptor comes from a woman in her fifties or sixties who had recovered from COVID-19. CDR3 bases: TGTGCCAGTAGTATTACAGGCAGGGGCTACACCTTC. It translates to CASSITGRGYTF.